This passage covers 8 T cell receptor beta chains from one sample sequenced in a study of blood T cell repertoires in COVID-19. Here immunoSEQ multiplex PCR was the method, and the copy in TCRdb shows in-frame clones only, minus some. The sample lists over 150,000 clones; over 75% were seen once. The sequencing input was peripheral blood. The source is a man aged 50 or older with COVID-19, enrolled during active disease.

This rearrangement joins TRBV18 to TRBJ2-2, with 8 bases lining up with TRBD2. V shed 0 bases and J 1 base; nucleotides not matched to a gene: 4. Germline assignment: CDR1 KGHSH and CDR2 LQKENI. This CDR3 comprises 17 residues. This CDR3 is CASSPPVRGENTGELFF. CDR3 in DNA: TGTGCCAGCTCACCACCGGTGCGGGGGGAGAACACCGGGGAGCTGTTTTTT.

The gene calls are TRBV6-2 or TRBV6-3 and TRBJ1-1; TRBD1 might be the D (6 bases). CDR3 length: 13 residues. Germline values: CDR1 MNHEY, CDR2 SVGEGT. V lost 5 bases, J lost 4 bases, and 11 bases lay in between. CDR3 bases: TGTGCCAGCAGTCAACAGGGTCTCACTGAAGCTTTCTTT. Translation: CASSQQGLTEAFF.

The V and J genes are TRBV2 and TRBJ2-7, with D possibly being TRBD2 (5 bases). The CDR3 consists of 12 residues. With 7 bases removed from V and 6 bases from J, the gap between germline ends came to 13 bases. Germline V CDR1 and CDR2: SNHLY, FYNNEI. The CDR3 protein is CASKVGGFEQYF. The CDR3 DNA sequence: TGTGCCAGCAAGGTGGGCGGGTTCGAGCAGTACTTC.

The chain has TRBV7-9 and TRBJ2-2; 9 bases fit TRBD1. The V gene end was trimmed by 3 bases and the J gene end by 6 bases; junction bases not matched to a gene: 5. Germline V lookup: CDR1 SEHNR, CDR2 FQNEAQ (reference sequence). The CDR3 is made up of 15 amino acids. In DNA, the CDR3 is TGTGCCAGCAGCTTCGGACAGGGGAGCTCCGGGGAGCTGTTTTTT. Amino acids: CASSFGQGSSGELFF.

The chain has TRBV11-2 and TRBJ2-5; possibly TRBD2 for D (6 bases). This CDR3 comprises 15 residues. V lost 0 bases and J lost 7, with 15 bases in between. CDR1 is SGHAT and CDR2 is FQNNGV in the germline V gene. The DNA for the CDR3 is TGTGCCAGCAGCTTAGAACCGGGACTGGGGGTGACCCAGTACTTC. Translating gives CASSLEPGLGVTQYF.

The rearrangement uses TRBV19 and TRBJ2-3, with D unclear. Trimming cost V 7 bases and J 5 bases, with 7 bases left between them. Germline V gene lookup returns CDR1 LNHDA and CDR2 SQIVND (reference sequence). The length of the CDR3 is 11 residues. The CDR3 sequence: CASNAGDTQYF. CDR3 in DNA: TGTGCCAGTAATGCCGGAGATACGCAGTATTTT.

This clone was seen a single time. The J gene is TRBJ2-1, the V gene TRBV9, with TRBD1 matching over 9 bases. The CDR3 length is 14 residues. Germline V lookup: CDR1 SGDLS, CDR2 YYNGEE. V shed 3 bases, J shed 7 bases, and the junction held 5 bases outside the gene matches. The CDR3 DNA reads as TGTGCCAGCAGCGGGGGACAGGGTAGAAATGAGCAGTTCTTC. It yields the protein CASSGGQGRNEQFF.

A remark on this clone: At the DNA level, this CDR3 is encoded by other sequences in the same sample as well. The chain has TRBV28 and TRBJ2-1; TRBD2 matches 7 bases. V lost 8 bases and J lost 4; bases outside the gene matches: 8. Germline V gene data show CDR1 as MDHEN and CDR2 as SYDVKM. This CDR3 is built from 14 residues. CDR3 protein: CASGGGGGYNEQFF. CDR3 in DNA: TGTGCCAGCGGTGGTGGGGGGGGATACAATGAGCAGTTCTTC. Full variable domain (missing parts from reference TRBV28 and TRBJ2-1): DVKVTQSSRYLVKRTGEKVFLECVQDMDHENMFWYRQDPGLGLRLIYFSYDVKMKEKGDIPEGYSVSREKKERFSLILESASTNQTSMYLCASGGGGGYNEQFFGPGTRLTVL.